One and the same sample provided the 7 T cell receptor beta chains below, sequenced in a study of T cell repertoires in cytomegalovirus infection. TCRdb re-analysed the reads in MiXCR, keeping a single row per CDR3 protein. The data hold hundreds of thousands of distinct CDR3 sequences, with approximately 10% observed a single time. Sequenced input: PBMCs. The receptors shown here come from a human donor in good health (CMV status not recorded). Some clones in this sample may be carry-over from other donors' samples.

This clonotype occurred many times. This chain's CDR3 is CASSLNLGYTF. CDR3 DNA sequence: TGTGCCAGCAGTTTAAATCTCGGCTACACCTTC. The chain recombines TRBV12-3 or TRBV12-4 with TRBJ1-2; D gene uncertain. The CDR3 length is 11 residues. The V end was cut by 2 bases, the J end by 8 bases, with 6 bases between.

At least ten counts were recorded for this clonotype. The chain has TRBV28 and TRBJ1-4; D not certain. The ends were cut back, 1 base at V and 6 bases at J, with 12 bases in the middle. Germline V gene sequence: CDR1 MDHEN, CDR2 SYDVKM. This CDR3 has 15 amino acids. DNA for the CDR3: TGTGCCAGCAGTTTATCGGCAGGCGGCCATGAAAAACTGTTTTTT. Translation: CASSLSAGGHEKLFF.

This clonotype was found many times. The V and J genes are TRBV7-9 and TRBJ1-2; D is possibly TRBD1 (5 bases). This CDR3 is built from 12 residues. V was clipped by 7 bases and J by 6 bases, with 12 bases between them. Germline-derived CDR1 and CDR2 are SEHNR and FQNEAQ (reference sequence). CDR3 residues: CASNPTRDGYTF. As DNA, the CDR3 is TGTGCCAGCAACCCGACCAGGGATGGCTACACCTTC.

Many counts were recorded for this clonotype. The CDR3 here is CSARDTGLAGVSDTQYF. CDR3 nucleotides: TGCAGTGCTAGAGATACGGGACTAGCGGGGGTTTCAGATACGCAGTATTTT. The chain has TRBV20-1 and TRBJ2-3, with 14 bases that match TRBD2. The CDR3 length is 17 residues. Germline assignment: CDR1 DFQATT and CDR2 SNEGSKA (reference sequence). The junction had 6 bases not matched to a gene; V was cut back by 0 bases and J by 4 bases.

This clonotype has only a few counts. The rearrangement uses TRBV5-1 and TRBJ2-1; perhaps TRBD1 as D (6 bases). Germline CDR1 and CDR2: SGHRS and YFSETQ. Between the trimmed V and J ends, which lost 4 bases and 4 bases, there was a span of 9 bases. The CDR3 loop spans 13 amino acids. The CDR3 sequence: CASSGQTYNEQFF. CDR3 DNA sequence: TGCGCCAGCAGCGGACAGACTTACAATGAGCAGTTCTTC.

The chain combines TRBV7-9 with TRBJ2-2, with 7 positions matching TRBD1. V lost 5 bases and J lost 7; bases outside the gene matches: 10. The CDR3 has 15 residues. The germline V gene encodes CDR1 SEHNR and CDR2 FQNEAQ (reference sequence). Here the CDR3 DNA reads TGTGCCAGCAGCCGACAGGGAATATCGAACGGGGAGCTGTTTTTT. Translated: CASSRQGISNGELFF.

This clonotype was picked up many times. The chain combines TRBV7-2 with TRBJ1-2; D uncertain. V shed 5 bases and J shed 4 bases, with 14 bases lying between them. Germline CDR1 and CDR2: SGHTA and FQGNSA. This CDR3 has 14 residues. For the CDR3, the DNA is TGTGCCAGCAGCGATAGCGCCAGGAGCTATGGCTACACCTTC. Protein: CASSDSARSYGYTF.